These 16 T cell receptor beta chains originate from one sample sequenced in a study of CD8+ T cells in alopecia areata. RNA, once extracted, was reverse transcribed into cDNA for use as the sequencing template. TCRdb's table, derived via immunoSEQ multiplex PCR, lists solely in-frame clones and lacks some. Found here are some 130,000 clones, approximately 49% of them singletons; the top ten hold around 20%. The sample here was CD8+ T cells sorted from blood, taken at week 0. The receptor source for this set is a human donor with alopecia areata.

The V and J genes are TRBV2 and TRBJ1-2, with 9 nucleotides matching TRBD1. V trimming: 4 bases; J trimming: 1 base; junction bases outside the gene matches: 13. This CDR3 is built from 18 residues. Germline assignment: CDR1 SNHLY and CDR2 FYNNEI. CDR3 DNA: TGTGCCAGCAGTGGGGACAGGGCTTCGTCCCGCAGTAACTATGGCTACACCTTC. Its protein is CASSGDRASSRSNYGYTF.

The chain uses TRBV7-9 and TRBJ2-3, with D perhaps matching TRBD2 (7 bases). This CDR3 has 18 residues. V lost 2 bases to trimming and J lost 0 bases, with 18 bases between them. Germline loops: CDR1 SEHNR, CDR2 FQNEAQ (reference sequence). The CDR3 protein is CASSLPVGRGLSTDTQYF. CDR3 sequence (DNA): TGTGCCAGCAGCTTACCCGTGGGGCGGGGGCTCAGCACAGATACGCAGTATTTT. The variable domain in full, completed from reference TRBV7-9 and TRBJ2-3, reads DTGVSQNPRHKITKRGQNVTFRCDPISEHNRLYWYRQTLGQGPEFLTYFQNEAQLEKSRLLSDRFSAERPKGSFSTLEIQRTEQGDSAMYLCASSLPVGRGLSTDTQYFGPGTRLTVL.

The V and J genes are TRBV15 and TRBJ2-5; 7 nucleotides match TRBD1. The length of the CDR3 is 15 residues. Trimming at V came to 0 bases and at J to 4 bases, leaving 5 bases not matched to a gene. In germline, CDR1 is LNHNV, CDR2 YYDKDF (reference sequence). The CDR3 sequence: CATSRDTSGGETQYF. The CDR3 coding sequence is TGTGCCACCAGCAGAGATACGTCAGGGGGAGAGACCCAGTACTTC.

This clone was recorded a few times. This chain connects TRBV4-3 to TRBJ2-7; D remains ambiguous. The CDR3 is 14 amino acids. V was pared by 3 bases and J by 0 bases, with 9 bases between. The V gene's germline CDR1 is LGHNA and CDR2 YSLEER. The CDR3 DNA sequence: TGCGCCAGCAGCCATCAGGCTCACTCCTACGAGCAGTACTTC. Encoded protein: CASSHQAHSYEQYF.

The chain uses TRBV14 and TRBJ2-2, with D perhaps given as TRBD1 or TRBD2 (5 bases each). V was cut by 4 bases and J by 6 bases, with 15 bases left in between. Germline CDR1 SGHDN, CDR2 FVKESK. The CDR3 runs 15 residues. The chain's CDR3 is CASSLLQGVAGELFF. CDR3 nucleotides: TGTGCCAGCAGCCTTTTGCAGGGAGTCGCCGGGGAGCTGTTTTTT.

The table lists this clone with many counts. V and J are TRBV2 and TRBJ1-2; no reliable D call. Per germline, CDR1 SNHLY and CDR2 FYNNEI. V dropped 8 bases and J dropped 8 bases, with 12 bases sitting between them. The CDR3 length is 11 residues. The CDR3 coding sequence is TGTGCCAGCCTTTTTCAAACCGGCTACACCTTC. Translation gives CASLFQTGYTF.

The CDR3 nucleotides read TGTGCCTGGAGTGCCGACTCCGGGCCGGGGGATGAGCAGTTCTTC. The encoded protein is CAWSADSGPGDEQFF. The V gene is TRBV30, the J gene TRBJ2-1; maybe TRBD2 (6 bases). The CDR3 contains 15 residues. The ends were cut back, 1 base at V and 8 bases at J, with 18 bases in the middle. Germline loops: CDR1 GTSNPN, CDR2 SVGIG (reference sequence).

J is TRBJ1-5 and V is TRBV27, with unresolved D. Per germline, CDR1 MNHEY and CDR2 SMNVEV (reference sequence). The length of the CDR3 is 14 residues. V was cut by 8 bases and J by 0 bases, with 11 bases left in between. The CDR3, as DNA: TGTGCCAGCCGGGAGTACTATAGCAATCAGCCCCAGCATTTT. Translating it yields CASREYYSNQPQHF.

The chain employs TRBV27 and TRBJ2-7; no reliable D call. The CDR3 is made up of 14 amino acids. Per the germline V gene, CDR1 is MNHEY and CDR2 is SMNVEV (reference sequence). The V and J ends lost 5 bases and 7 bases respectively, with 18 bases between them. CDR3 DNA: TGTGCCAGCAGTCCCCTTGGGGTTTCGGATGAGCAGTACTTC. It translates to CASSPLGVSDEQYF.

The chain employs TRBV7-8 and TRBJ1-6; TRBD1 might be the D (6 bases). Germline lookup yields CDR1 SGHVS and CDR2 FQNEAQ. This CDR3 is 16 amino acids long. V dropped 1 base and J dropped 7 bases, with 14 bases sitting between them. CDR3: CASSLEIRGPNSPLHF. CDR3 coding DNA: TGTGCCAGCAGCTTAGAAATCAGGGGACCGAATTCACCCCTCCACTTT.

This clone was recorded a few times. The V gene is TRBV9, the J gene TRBJ2-2; 7 bases are shared with TRBD2. The V gene end was trimmed by 3 bases and the J gene end by 4 bases; junction bases not matched to a gene: 12. The CDR3 has 17 residues. Germline V gene lookup returns CDR1 SGDLS and CDR2 YYNGEE. CDR3 nucleotides: TGTGCCAGCAGCGCCCTCCCCGGGGGGATCCGCACCGGGGAGCTGTTTTTT. This encodes CASSALPGGIRTGELFF. Complete variable domain (other parts from reference TRBV9 and TRBJ2-2): DSGVTQTPKHLITATGQRVTLRCSPRSGDLSVYWYQQSLDQGLQFLIQYYNGEERAKGNILERFSAQQFPDLHSELNLSSLELGDSALYFCASSALPGGIRTGELFFGEGSRLTVL.

V gene TRBV7-9 combines with J gene TRBJ1-2, with 8 bases aligning to TRBD1. Per germline, CDR1 SEHNR and CDR2 FQNEAQ (reference sequence). The V gene end was trimmed by 5 bases and the J gene end by 4 bases; junction bases not matched to a gene: 6. The CDR3 loop spans 14 amino acids. CDR3 bases: TGTGCCAGCAGCCCCGACAGGGGTGGCTATGGCTACACCTTC. It codes for CASSPDRGGYGYTF.

This clone was seen only once. The rearrangement joins TRBV6-5 to TRBJ2-1; D remains ambiguous. V gave up 6 bases and J gave up 1 base, with 13 bases separating them. The CDR3 totals 15 residues. The germline V gene has CDR1 MNHEY and CDR2 SVGAGI. The CDR3 bases are TGTGCCAGCAGCCACGCGTGGGAATCCTACAATGAGCAGTTCTTC. Protein product: CASSHAWESYNEQFF.

This clone appeared a few times. This chain connects TRBV4-1 to TRBJ2-1, with unresolved D. V was shortened by 1 base and J by 3 bases, with 7 bases between the two germline ends. Looked up from germline, CDR1 is MGHRA and CDR2 is YSYEKL. The CDR3 spans 14 residues. The CDR3 region is CASSQVVSYNEQFF. The CDR3 nucleotides read TGCGCCAGCAGCCAAGTCGTAAGCTACAATGAGCAGTTCTTC.

V and J are TRBV7-8 and TRBJ2-3, with D possibly being TRBD1 or TRBD2 (5 bases each). Per germline, CDR1 SGHVS and CDR2 FQNEAQ. Trimming shortened V by 5 bases and J by 2 bases, and 26 bases separated the two germline ends. The CDR3 extends over 19 amino acids. CDR3 protein: CASSPDGAPESPNTDTQYF. In DNA, the CDR3 is TGTGCCAGCAGCCCGGACGGGGCGCCAGAGTCCCCCAACACAGATACGCAGTATTTT.

The chain uses TRBV27 and TRBJ1-1; D is possibly TRBD1 (6 bases). The CDR3 spans 13 residues. Looked up from germline, CDR1 is MNHEY and CDR2 is SMNVEV (reference sequence). Trimming left V 5 bases short and J 8 bases short, with 15 bases between. The CDR3 sequence: CASSPLGQSEAFF. CDR3 bases: TGTGCCAGCAGTCCCTTAGGACAGTCCGAAGCTTTCTTT.